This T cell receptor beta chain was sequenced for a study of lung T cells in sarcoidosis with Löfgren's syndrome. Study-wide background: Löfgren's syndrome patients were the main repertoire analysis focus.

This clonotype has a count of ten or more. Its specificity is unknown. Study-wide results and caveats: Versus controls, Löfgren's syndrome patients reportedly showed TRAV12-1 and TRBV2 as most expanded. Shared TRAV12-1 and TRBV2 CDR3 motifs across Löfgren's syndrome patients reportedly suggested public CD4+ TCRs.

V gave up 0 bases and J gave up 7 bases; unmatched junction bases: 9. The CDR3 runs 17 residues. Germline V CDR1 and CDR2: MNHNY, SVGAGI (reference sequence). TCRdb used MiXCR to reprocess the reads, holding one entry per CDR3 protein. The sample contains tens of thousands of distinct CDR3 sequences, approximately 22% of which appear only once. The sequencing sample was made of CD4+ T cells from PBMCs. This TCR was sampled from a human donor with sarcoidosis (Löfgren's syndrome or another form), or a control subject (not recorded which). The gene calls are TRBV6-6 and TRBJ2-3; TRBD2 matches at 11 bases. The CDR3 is CASSYSSALAGAYTQYF. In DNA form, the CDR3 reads TGTGCCAGCAGTTACTCGAGTGCACTAGCGGGGGCTTATACGCAGTATTTT.